This T cell receptor beta chain comes out of a study of blood T cells in healthy people across ages. Study-level points and caveats: A strong correlation was seen between TCR beta diversity and naive T cell percentage.

Germline CDR1 and CDR2: SGHTA and FQGNSA. The CDR3 length is 15 residues. V was shortened by 5 bases and J by 0 bases, with 14 bases between the two germline ends. Isolated PBMCs totaled at least 6 million in each sample. With respect to this clonotype: The antigen is unknown.

Using a J-beta primer mix together with a sample-barcoded 5' primer, a second PCR was run for roughly 6 to 11 cycles. TCRdb used MiXCR to reprocess the 5' RACE reads, holding one entry per CDR3 protein. The table lists 700,000 to 950,000 distinct CDR3 sequences, roughly 60% of them singletons. This receptor was identified in a man aged 30-40 years in good health. Sequenced: blood. The chain couples TRBV7-2 to TRBJ2-7; D may be TRBD1 (5 bases). The chain's CDR3 is CASSTPDSYSYEQYF. CDR3 DNA: TGTGCCAGCAGCACACCCGACAGTTACTCCTACGAGCAGTACTTC. The entire variable domain, with the rest obtained from reference TRBV7-2 and TRBJ2-7, is as follows: GAGVSQSPSNKVTEKGKDVELRCDPISGHTALYWYRQSLGQGLEFLIYFQGNSAPDKSGLPSDRFSAERTGGSVSTLTIQRTQQEDSAVYLCASSTPDSYSYEQYFGPGTRLTVT.